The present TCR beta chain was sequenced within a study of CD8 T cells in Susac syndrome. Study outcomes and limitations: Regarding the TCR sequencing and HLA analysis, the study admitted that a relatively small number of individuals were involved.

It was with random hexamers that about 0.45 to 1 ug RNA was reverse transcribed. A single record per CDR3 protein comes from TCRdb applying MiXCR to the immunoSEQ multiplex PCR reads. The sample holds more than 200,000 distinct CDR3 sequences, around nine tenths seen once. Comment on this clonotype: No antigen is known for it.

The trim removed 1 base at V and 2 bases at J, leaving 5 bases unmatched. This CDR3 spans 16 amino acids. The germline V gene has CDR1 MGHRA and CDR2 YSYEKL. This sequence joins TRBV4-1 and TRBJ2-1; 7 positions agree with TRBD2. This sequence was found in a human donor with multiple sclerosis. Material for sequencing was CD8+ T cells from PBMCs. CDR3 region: CASSQVGLAAYNEQFF. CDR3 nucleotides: TGCGCCAGCAGCCAAGTAGGGCTAGCGGCCTACAATGAGCAGTTCTTC.